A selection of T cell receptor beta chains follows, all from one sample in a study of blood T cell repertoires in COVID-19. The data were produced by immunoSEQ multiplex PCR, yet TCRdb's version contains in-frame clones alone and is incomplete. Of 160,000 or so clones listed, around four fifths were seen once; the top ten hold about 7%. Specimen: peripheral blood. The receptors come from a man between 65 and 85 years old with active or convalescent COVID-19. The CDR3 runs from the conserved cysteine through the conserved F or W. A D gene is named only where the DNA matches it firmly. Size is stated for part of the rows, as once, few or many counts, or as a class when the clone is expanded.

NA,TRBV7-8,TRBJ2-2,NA,TGTGCCAGCCCGGCGGGACAGAGATTTGGCGGGGAGCTGTTTTTT,CASPAGQRFGGELFF
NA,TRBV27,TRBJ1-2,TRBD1,TGTGCCAGCAGATATAACGGACAGGGGAGTGGTGGCTACACCTTC,CASRYNGQGSGGYTF
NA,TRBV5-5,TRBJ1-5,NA,TGTGCCAGCAGCTTGGGGGAGTCTCGGGATCAGCCCCAGCATTTT,CASSLGESRDQPQHF
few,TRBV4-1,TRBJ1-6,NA,TGCGCCAGCAGCCAAGATAGGACAGATAATTCACCCCTCCACTTT,CASSQDRTDNSPLHF
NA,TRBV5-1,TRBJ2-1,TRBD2,TGCGCCAGCAGCTTTAGCGGGAGGGAAGGAAATGAGCAGTTCTTC,CASSFSGREGNEQFF
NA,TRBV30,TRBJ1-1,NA,TGTGCCTGGATCAACCCGGGGTGGGGGCAAGCTTTCTTT,CAWINPGWGQAFF
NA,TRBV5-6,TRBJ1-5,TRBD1,TGTGCCAGCAGCACGGACAGGGGCCTTGGGCCCCAGCATTTT,CASSTDRGLGPQHF
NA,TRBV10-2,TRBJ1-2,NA,TGCGCCAGCAGTGAGGGCGAGGCCTATGGCTACACCTTC,CASSEGEAYGYTF
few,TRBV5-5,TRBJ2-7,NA,TGTGCCAGCAGCATACGACAGGGAGGCCCCTACGAGCAGTACTTC,CASSIRQGGPYEQYF
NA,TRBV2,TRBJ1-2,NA,TGTGCCAGCAGTGAACCCGACGGCAGGCCCGGCGGGGGCTACACCTTC,CASSEPDGRPGGGYTF
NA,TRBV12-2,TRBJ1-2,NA,TGTGCAAGTCCTGGTCATGGAGCTAACTATGGCTACACCTTC,CASPGHGANYGYTF
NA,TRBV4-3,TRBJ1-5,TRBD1,TGCGCCAGCAGCCAAGCGGGGACAGGGTCTGGGCCCCAGCATTTT,CASSQAGTGSGPQHF
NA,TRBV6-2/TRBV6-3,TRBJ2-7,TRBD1,TGTGCCAGCAGTAGTAGGGACAGGGGGTACGAGCAGTACTTC,CASSSRDRGYEQYF